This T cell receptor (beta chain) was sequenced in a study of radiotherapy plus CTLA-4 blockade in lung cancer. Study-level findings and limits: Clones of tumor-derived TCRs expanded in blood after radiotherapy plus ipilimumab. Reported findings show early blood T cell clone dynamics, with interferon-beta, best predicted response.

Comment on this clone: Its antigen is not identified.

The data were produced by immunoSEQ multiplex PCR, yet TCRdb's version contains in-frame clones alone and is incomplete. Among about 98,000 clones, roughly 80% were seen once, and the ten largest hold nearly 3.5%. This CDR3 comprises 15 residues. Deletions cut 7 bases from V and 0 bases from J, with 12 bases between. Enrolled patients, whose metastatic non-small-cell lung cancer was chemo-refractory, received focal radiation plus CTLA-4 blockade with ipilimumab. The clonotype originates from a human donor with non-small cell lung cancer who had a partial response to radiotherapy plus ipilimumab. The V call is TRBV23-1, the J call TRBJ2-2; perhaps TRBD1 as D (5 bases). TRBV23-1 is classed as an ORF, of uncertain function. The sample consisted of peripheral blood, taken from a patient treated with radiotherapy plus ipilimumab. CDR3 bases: TGCGCCAGCATCCTCGGACAACCGAACACCGGGGAGCTGTTTTTT. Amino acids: CASILGQPNTGELFF.